Listed here is a single T cell receptor (beta chain). Produced via immunoSEQ multiplex PCR; TCRdb's table is partial and in-frame only. This sample yields tens of thousands of clones, of which 75% to 95% are seen a single time; roughly 13% belongs to the top ten. The sample originates from a study of blood T cell repertoires in COVID-19. Germline V gene sequence: CDR1 MRHNA, CDR2 SNTAGT. Trimming removed 3 bases from V and 2 bases from J, with 8 bases in between. This CDR3 contains 13 residues. The TCR originated in a human donor with active COVID-19. The donor label of this sample is uncertain. The sample was peripheral blood. J is TRBJ2-7 and V is TRBV6-4; no definite D call. The chain's CDR3 is CASSERATYEQYF. The CDR3, as DNA: TGTGCCAGCAGTGAACGAGCGACCTACGAGCAGTACTTC.